These 22 T cell receptor beta chains were sequenced from one sample in a study of identical twins. MiXCR, applied by TCRdb to the 5' RACE reads, yields one record per CDR3 protein. Of around 160,000 distinct CDR3 sequences listed, around 3.6% were seen once; the top ten hold 8% to 8.5%. The sequenced material came from memory T cells sorted from blood. All receptors come from a man younger than 35 in good health.

This clonotype has ten or more counts. The chain carries TRBV7-2 and TRBJ2-6, with unresolved D. V was cut by 2 bases and J by 2 bases, with 7 bases left in between. The germline V gene has CDR1 SGHTA and CDR2 FQGNSA. CDR3 length: 15 residues. CDR3 nucleotides: TGTGCCAGCAGCTTATGGGGTGCTGGGGCCAACGTCCTGACTTTC. Amino acids: CASSLWGAGANVLTF.

Turning to this clonotype: Mismatch with germline at one junction end may stem from a read error. This CDR3 reads CTSADGGKTTDTQYF. The CDR3 DNA sequence: TGTACCAGCGCCGACGGGGGGAAGACAACAGATACGCAGTATTTT. The chain has TRBV6-1 and TRBJ2-3, with 7 bases identical to TRBD2. Per the germline V gene, CDR1 is MNHNS and CDR2 is SASEGT. This CDR3 is 15 amino acids long.

This clonotype was found many times. The rearrangement joins TRBV20-1 to TRBJ2-1; no clear D gene. Trimming stripped 6 bases from V and 2 bases from J, with 11 bases between. The CDR3 spans 13 residues. The germline CDR1 and CDR2 sequences are DFQATT and SNEGSKA (reference sequence). CDR3 nucleotide sequence: TGCAGTGCCGGACGGCCAACCTACAATGAGCAGTTCTTC. Translating it yields CSAGRPTYNEQFF.

This clonotype was counted many times. J is TRBJ1-5 and V is TRBV7-9; D not resolved. Trimming shortened V by 6 bases and J by 2 bases, and 11 bases separated the two germline ends. The CDR3 spans 14 residues. Germline V gene sequence: CDR1 SEHNR, CDR2 FQNEAQ (reference sequence). The CDR3 sequence is CASSDPDGNQPQHF. The CDR3 coding sequence is TGTGCCAGCAGTGACCCCGACGGCAATCAGCCCCAGCATTTT.

This clonotype was picked up a small number of times. The chain combines TRBV6-1 with TRBJ2-3, with 8 bases identical to TRBD2. Losses at the gene ends were 3 bases for V and 6 bases for J; bases not matched to a gene: 8. Germline-derived CDR1 and CDR2 are MNHNS and SASEGT. CDR3 size: 15 residues. For the CDR3, the DNA is TGTGCCAGCAGTGAGTTGGCGGGAGGAGAGGATACGCAGTATTTT. Its translation: CASSELAGGEDTQYF.

This clonotype appeared many times. The chain has TRBV20-1 and TRBJ1-5; no definite D call. The CDR3 extends over 14 amino acids. From germline, CDR1 is DFQATT and CDR2 SNEGSKA (reference sequence). Trimming stripped 3 bases from V and 0 bases from J, with 9 bases between. CDR3 bases: TGCAGTGCTAGGTCAGACAATAGCAATCAGCCCCAGCATTTT. As protein: CSARSDNSNQPQHF.

This clonotype was seen ten or more times. This chain joins TRBV11-2 and TRBJ2-2, with D unclear. This CDR3 has 15 residues. The germline V gene encodes CDR1 SGHAT and CDR2 FQNNGV. The V gene lost 1 base and the J gene lost 1 base, with 7 bases spanning the gap. DNA for the CDR3: TGTGCCAGCAGCTTAGCTGCGGAGAACACCGGGGAGCTGTTTTTT. Translation gives CASSLAAENTGELFF.

This clonotype was seen at least ten times. The CDR3 reads CASSPPISGRGKETQYF. As DNA, the CDR3 is TGTGCCAGCTCACCACCGATTAGCGGCAGAGGCAAAGAGACCCAGTACTTC. V and J are TRBV18 and TRBJ2-5; a possible D gene is TRBD2 (6 bases). The CDR3 has 17 residues. Germline loops: CDR1 KGHSH, CDR2 LQKENI. Trimming stripped 0 bases from V and 3 bases from J, with 17 bases between.

This clonotype was observed many times. The V and J genes are TRBV4-3 and TRBJ2-7; 8 bases line up with TRBD2. Trimming took 3 bases from V and 1 from J; bases not matched to a gene: 8. The germline gives CDR1 LGHNA, CDR2 YSLEER. The CDR3 is 16 amino acids. CDR3 nucleotides: TGCGCCAGCAGCCAGGCCTCAGGCGGGAGGTCCTACGAGCAGTACTTC. The encoded protein is CASSQASGGRSYEQYF.

In its sample, this clonotype was seen many times. The rearrangement joins TRBV11-3 to TRBJ2-1; D remains ambiguous. V shed 8 bases and J shed 7 bases, with 9 bases lying between them. CDR1 is SGHNT and CDR2 is YENEEA in the germline V gene. This CDR3 spans 11 amino acids. DNA for the CDR3: TGTGCCAGCGGGTTTCGGAATGAGCAGTTCTTC. Translation: CASGFRNEQFF. The whole variable domain, remainder taken from reference TRBV11-3 and TRBJ2-1, is EAGVVQSPRYKIIEKKQPVAFWCNPISGHNTLYWYLQNLGQGPELLIRYENEEAVDDSQLPKDRFSAERLKGVDSTLKIQPAELGDSAVYLCASGFRNEQFFGPGTRLTVL.

This clonotype was seen at least ten times. This rearrangement joins TRBV2 to TRBJ2-3, with D tentatively TRBD1 or TRBD2 (6 bases each). The CDR3 totals 16 residues. CDR1 and CDR2 (germline): SNHLY, FYNNEI. The V and J ends lost 4 bases and 6 bases respectively, with 20 bases between them. CDR3 in amino acids: CASSGPPGLRGDTQYF. CDR3 DNA sequence: TGTGCCAGCAGTGGGCCTCCGGGACTGAGGGGGGATACGCAGTATTTT.

This clonotype appeared many times. The gene calls are TRBV11-2 and TRBJ2-3, with TRBD2 matching 12 bases. Germline loops: CDR1 SGHAT, CDR2 FQNNGV. Trimming removed 4 bases from V and 1 base from J; junction bases left unmatched: 9. The CDR3 is 18 amino acids. The CDR3 sequence is CASSSSRTSGMGTDTQYF. Written as DNA, the CDR3 is TGTGCCAGCAGCTCTTCCAGGACTAGCGGGATGGGCACAGATACGCAGTATTTT.

The table lists this clonotype with many counts. V is TRBV18 and J is TRBJ2-6; a weak D match, TRBD1 (5 bases). Germline lookup yields CDR1 KGHSH and CDR2 LQKENI. The CDR3 consists of 15 residues. V was trimmed by 4 bases and J by 0 bases, leaving 7 bases between them. CDR3 protein: CASSQTVSGANVLTF. The CDR3 DNA follows: TGTGCCAGCTCACAGACAGTCTCTGGGGCCAACGTCCTGACTTTC.

This clonotype came up many times. The rearrangement links TRBV29-1 to TRBJ2-4; D is unclear. V lost 3 bases and J lost 0, with 3 bases in between. The length of the CDR3 is 12 residues. Germline CDR1 is SQVTM and CDR2 is ANQGSEA. For the CDR3, the DNA is TGCAGCGTTGATTCAGCCAAAAACATTCAGTACTTC. It codes for CSVDSAKNIQYF.

This clonotype was counted ten times or more. The CDR3 protein is CASSYYGQGRSDTQYF. CDR3 in DNA: TGTGCCAGCAGTTACTATGGACAGGGACGTTCAGATACGCAGTATTTT. The rearrangement links TRBV6-5 to TRBJ2-3, with TRBD1 identical over 8 bases. The CDR3 contains 16 residues. Germline V gene lookup returns CDR1 MNHEY and CDR2 SVGAGI. V lost 1 base to trimming and J lost 4 bases; unmatched junction nucleotides: 7.

This clonotype appeared many times. V usage is TRBV6-2 or TRBV6-3 and J usage is TRBJ1-3, with D possibly TRBD1 on 6 matching bases. Trimming took 5 bases from V and 0 from J, leaving 8 bases between them. Per germline, CDR1 MNHEY and CDR2 SVGEGT. This CDR3 spans 14 amino acids. DNA for the CDR3: TGTGCCAGCAGTCTGGGACACTCTGGAAACACCATATATTTT. Its protein product is CASSLGHSGNTIYF.

This clonotype was found many times. The rearrangement links TRBV7-2 to TRBJ2-3, with D perhaps TRBD1 or TRBD2 (5 bases each). CDR1 SGHTA and CDR2 FQGNSA come from the germline V gene. There are 11 residues in the CDR3. V was trimmed by 5 bases and J by 7 bases, leaving 7 bases between them. CDR3 bases: TGTGCCAGCAGCGAGGGGAATACGCAGTATTTT. Its protein is CASSEGNTQYF.

This clonotype has at least ten counts. J is TRBJ2-1 and V is TRBV7-2, with 9 bases that match TRBD1. There are 15 residues in the CDR3. Germline lookup yields CDR1 SGHTA and CDR2 FQGNSA. Germline trimming cut 5 bases from V and 5 bases from J; bases unmatched to any gene: 7. CDR3 sequence reads: CASSVPTGGNNEQFF. Here the CDR3 DNA reads TGTGCCAGCAGCGTCCCGACAGGGGGGAACAATGAGCAGTTCTTC.

This clonotype occurred many times. This chain joins TRBV10-3 and TRBJ2-2, with D hard to call. Deletions cut 4 bases from V and 2 bases from J, with 11 bases between. The CDR3 has 15 amino acids. The germline V gene has CDR1 ENHRY and CDR2 SYGVKD. The CDR3 DNA sequence: TGTGCCATCAGTGTCTCGAACAGTAACACCGGGGAGCTGTTTTTT. It specifies CAISVSNSNTGELFF.

Ten or more counts support this clonotype. V gene TRBV29-1 combines with J gene TRBJ1-2; D unresolved. The V end was cut by 4 bases, the J end by 6 bases, with 9 bases between. The CDR3 is made up of 11 amino acids. Germline V gene data show CDR1 as SQVTM and CDR2 as ANQGSEA. The CDR3 region is CSVVWEDGYTF. DNA for the CDR3: TGCAGCGTTGTATGGGAAGATGGCTACACCTTC.

This clonotype was counted ten times or more. The chain employs TRBV7-3 and TRBJ2-3; the D gene could be TRBD1 or TRBD2 (5 bases each). The CDR3 has 13 amino acids. The ends were cut back, 4 bases at V and 4 bases at J, with 9 bases in the middle. Germline-derived CDR1 and CDR2 are SGHTA and FQGTGA. The CDR3 loop is CASSSTGPDTQYF. In nucleotides, the CDR3 is TGTGCCAGCAGCTCAACGGGGCCAGATACGCAGTATTTT.

In its sample, this clonotype was seen many times. The chain joins TRBV7-7 to TRBJ2-1; the D gene could be TRBD1 or TRBD2 (6 bases each). There are 14 residues in the CDR3. Between the trimmed V and J ends, which lost 5 bases and 8 bases, there was a span of 16 bases. Germline loops: CDR1 SSHAT, CDR2 FNYEAQ (reference sequence). In DNA, the CDR3 is TGTGCCAGCAGCCCATCACAGGGAGGCGATGAGCAGTTCTTC. Protein product: CASSPSQGGDEQFF.